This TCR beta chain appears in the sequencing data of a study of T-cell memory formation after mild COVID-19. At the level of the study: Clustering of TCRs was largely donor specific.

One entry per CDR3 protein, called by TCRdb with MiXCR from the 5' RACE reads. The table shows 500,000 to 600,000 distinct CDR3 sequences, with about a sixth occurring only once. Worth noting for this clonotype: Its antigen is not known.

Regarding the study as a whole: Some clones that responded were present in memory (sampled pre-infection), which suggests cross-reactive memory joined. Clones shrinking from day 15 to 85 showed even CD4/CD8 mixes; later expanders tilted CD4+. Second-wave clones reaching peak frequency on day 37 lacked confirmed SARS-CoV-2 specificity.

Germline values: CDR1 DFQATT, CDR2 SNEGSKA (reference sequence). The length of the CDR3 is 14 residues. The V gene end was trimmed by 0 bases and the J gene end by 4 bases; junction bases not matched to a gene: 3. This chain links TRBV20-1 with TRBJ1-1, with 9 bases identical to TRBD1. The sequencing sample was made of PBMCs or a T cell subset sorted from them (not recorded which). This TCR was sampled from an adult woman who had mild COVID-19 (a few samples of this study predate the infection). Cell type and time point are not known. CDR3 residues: CSARDTGGFTEAFF. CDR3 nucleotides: TGCAGTGCTAGAGACACAGGGGGCTTCACTGAAGCTTTCTTT.